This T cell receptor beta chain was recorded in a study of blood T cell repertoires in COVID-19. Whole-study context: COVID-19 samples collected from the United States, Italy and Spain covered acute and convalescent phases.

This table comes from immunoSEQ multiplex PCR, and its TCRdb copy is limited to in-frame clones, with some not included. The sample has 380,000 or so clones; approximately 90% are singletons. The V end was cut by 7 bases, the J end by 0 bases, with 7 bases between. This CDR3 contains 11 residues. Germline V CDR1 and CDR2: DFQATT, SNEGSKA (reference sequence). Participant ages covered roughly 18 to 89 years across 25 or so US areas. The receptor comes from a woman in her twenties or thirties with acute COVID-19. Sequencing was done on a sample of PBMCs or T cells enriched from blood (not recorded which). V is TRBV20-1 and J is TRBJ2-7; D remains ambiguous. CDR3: CSVPSSYEQYF. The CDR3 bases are TGCAGTGTGCCGAGCTCCTACGAGCAGTACTTC.